This TCR beta chain was captured by sequencing in a study of shared clonotypes between healthy human individuals. A word on this clone: The antigen is not known.

Study-level findings and limits: Owing to a small donor count, the genetic and exposure-history diversity represented was limited.

This CDR3 spans 15 amino acids. Germline V gene sequence: CDR1 LNHNV, CDR2 YYDKDF (reference sequence). Trimming cost V 4 bases and J 5 bases; bases outside gene matches: 4. Deep-level assay runs were performed. Measured with immunoSEQ multiplex PCR; TCRdb has only the in-frame clones, and not every one. The table shows fewer than 2.5 million clones, with 93% occurring only once. The source material was naive CD4+ T cells from PBMCs. Subset meaning: CD45RA+ positively selected. The V and J genes are TRBV15 and TRBJ1-5, with TRBD1 matching over 11 bases. The source is a man younger than 35 in good health. Some clones in this sample may be carry-over from other donors' samples. CDR3 DNA: TGTGCCACCAGCATACCGGGACAGGGGGATCAGCCCCAGCATTTT. It specifies CATSIPGQGDQPQHF.